These 28 T cell receptor beta chains were sequenced from one sample in a study of Ad26.COV2.S vaccination and SARS-CoV-2 variants. Profiling relied on immunoSEQ multiplex PCR, and the TCRdb table lists in-frame clones only, not all of them. The sample has under 300,000 clones, roughly 85% seen once. The treatment denotes: 15 to 20 received Ad26.COV2.S at low or high dose, single or two shots; 5 received placebo; per-sample allocation not given. Material that was analyzed had been drawn on day 63 after the first vaccine or placebo injection. This specimen was peripheral blood, taken in a trial of Ad26.COV2.S vaccine versus placebo. These receptors all come from a person between 18 and 65 years old who received the Ad26.COV2.S COVID-19 vaccine or a placebo.

CDR3 sequence: CASSFSQGSQETQYF. For the CDR3, the DNA is TGTGCCAGCAGCTTCTCACAGGGGAGCCAAGAGACCCAGTACTTC. The chain couples TRBV11-2 to TRBJ2-5, with TRBD1 matching over 7 bases. The V gene's germline CDR1 is SGHAT and CDR2 FQNNGV. CDR3 length: 15 amino acids. V dropped 3 bases and J dropped 1; count of bases not matched to a gene: 5. The whole variable domain, filled in from reference TRBV11-2 and TRBJ2-5, reads EAGVAQSPRYKIIEKRQSVAFWCNPISGHATLYWYQQILGQGPKLLIQFQNNGVVDDSQLPKDRFSAERLKGVDSTLKIQPAKLEDSAVYLCASSFSQGSQETQYFGPGTRLLVL.

J is TRBJ1-4 and V is TRBV4-1, with D perhaps matching TRBD1 (6 bases). From germline, CDR1 is MGHRA and CDR2 YSYEKL. The CDR3 sequence is 16 residues long. V dropped 1 base and J dropped 4 bases, with 13 bases sitting between them. DNA of the CDR3: TGCGCCAGCAGCCAAGGGGGGGGGCAGAGTAATGAAAAACTGTTTTTT. As protein: CASSQGGGQSNEKLFF.

The genes are TRBV6-5 and TRBJ1-3; D is unclear. V lost 8 bases and J lost 3, with 17 bases in between. The CDR3 loop spans 15 amino acids. Germline loops: CDR1 MNHEY, CDR2 SVGAGI. CDR3 amino acids: CASAFMGGYGNTIYF. DNA of the CDR3: TGTGCCAGCGCTTTTATGGGAGGCTATGGAAACACCATATATTTT.

The J gene is TRBJ2-1, the V gene TRBV6-5; D is undetermined. CDR1 and CDR2 from the germline V gene are MNHEY and SVGAGI. V was cut by 11 bases and J by 4 bases, with 15 bases left in between. The CDR3 is made up of 13 amino acids. CDR3 region: CAVGRNPYNEQFF. The CDR3 DNA reads TGTGCCGTCGGCAGGAACCCGTACAATGAGCAGTTCTTC.

The V gene is TRBV27, the J gene TRBJ1-3, with D possibly being TRBD1 (5 bases). Germline CDR1 is MNHEY and CDR2 is SMNVEV (reference sequence). This CDR3 contains 15 residues. V shed 6 bases and J shed 6 bases, with 18 bases lying between them. CDR3 amino acids: CASSTIDSKSNTIYF. CDR3 coding DNA: TGTGCCAGCAGCACTATAGACAGCAAATCAAACACCATATATTTT.

V is TRBV2 and J is TRBJ2-1; 9 bases align to TRBD2. The V and J ends lost 1 base and 6 bases, in that order; junction bases with no gene match: 13. From germline, CDR1 is SNHLY and CDR2 FYNNEI. The CDR3 covers 18 residues. Written as DNA, the CDR3 is TGTGCCAGCAGTGAAGTGGGATCGGGGCTAGCGGGACCCAATGAGCAGTTCTTC. It is translated as CASSEVGSGLAGPNEQFF. Looking up the rest from reference TRBV2 and TRBJ2-1 gives the full variable domain: EPEVTQTPSHQVTQMGQEVILRCVPISNHLYFYWYRQILGQKVEFLVSFYNNEISEKSEIFDDQFSVERPDGSNFTLKIRSTKLEDSAMYFCASSEVGSGLAGPNEQFFGPGTRLTVL.

The chain is built from TRBV2 and TRBJ2-7, with a tentative D call TRBD2 (6 bases). V shed 4 bases and J shed 6 bases, with 13 bases lying between them. Germline values: CDR1 SNHLY, CDR2 FYNNEI. The CDR3 spans 13 residues. Here the CDR3 reads CASSGGALGEQYF. The DNA for the CDR3 is TGTGCCAGCAGTGGCGGGGCCCTCGGCGAGCAGTACTTC.

CDR3 loop: CASSRGRGPGNTIYF. CDR3 in DNA: TGCGCCAGCAGCAGGGGAAGGGGACCTGGAAACACCATATATTTT. The chain carries TRBV5-1 and TRBJ1-3; possibly TRBD1 for D (5 bases). The ends were cut back, 4 bases at V and 2 bases at J, with 13 bases in the middle. The CDR3 spans 15 residues. Germline-derived CDR1 and CDR2 are SGHRS and YFSETQ.

The V and J genes are TRBV5-4 and TRBJ2-5; 7 positions match TRBD1. V lost 1 base, J lost 4 bases, and 7 bases stayed unmatched. CDR3 length equals 15 residues. In germline, CDR1 is SGHNT, CDR2 YYREEE (reference sequence). This CDR3 is CASSLSGGEVETQYF. The DNA for the CDR3 is TGTGCCAGCAGCTTGTCAGGGGGAGAGGTAGAGACCCAGTACTTC.

V and J are TRBV6-2 or TRBV6-3 and TRBJ2-7, with 10 positions matching TRBD1. Losses at the gene ends were 6 bases for V and 2 bases for J; bases not matched to a gene: 10. Germline V gene lookup returns CDR1 MNHEY and CDR2 SVGEGT. This CDR3 region has 16 residues. CDR3 loop: CASSPAPGQGPYEQYF. CDR3 in DNA: TGTGCCAGCAGCCCCGCGCCGGGACAGGGGCCCTACGAGCAGTACTTC.

The chain employs TRBV18 and TRBJ1-4; TRBD1 matches 7 bases. CDR1 KGHSH and CDR2 LQKENI come from the germline V gene. V dropped 3 bases and J dropped 2; count of bases not matched to a gene: 3. CDR3 length: 15 residues. CDR3 in DNA: TGTGCCAGCTCACCTTTACAGGGGACTAATGAAAAACTGTTTTTT. This encodes CASSPLQGTNEKLFF.

This rearrangement joins TRBV19 to TRBJ1-2, with a weak D call TRBD1 (6 bases). Trimming took off 10 bases at V and 8 bases at J, with 17 bases between the two ends. CDR1 and CDR2 from the germline V gene are LNHDA and SQIVND (reference sequence). This CDR3 has 12 amino acids. CDR3 amino acids: CATWAGAWGYTF. Here the CDR3 DNA reads TGTGCCACCTGGGCAGGGGCGTGGGGCTACACCTTC.

V usage is TRBV5-1 and J usage is TRBJ2-1, with 7 bases identical to TRBD2. Germline V gene data show CDR1 as SGHRS and CDR2 as YFSETQ. This CDR3 is 16 amino acids long. J lost 2 bases, V lost 4 bases, and 9 bases had no gene match. CDR3 bases: TGCGCCAGCAGCCGCGGGGGACTAAGAGCCTACAATGAGCAGTTCTTC. Residues: CASSRGGLRAYNEQFF.

The gene calls are TRBV19 and TRBJ1-6; weak D call: TRBD1 (5 bases). Trimming shortened V by 9 bases and J by 10 bases, and 22 bases separated the two germline ends. CDR1 and CDR2 from the germline V gene are LNHDA and SQIVND (reference sequence). The CDR3 has 15 residues. The CDR3 DNA sequence: TGTGCCAGCCAAGGGGCCGGGACTGGAAGATCACCCCTCCACTTT. Residues: CASQGAGTGRSPLHF. The whole variable domain, filled in from reference TRBV19 and TRBJ1-6, reads DGGITQSPKYLFRKEGQNVTLSCEQNLNHDAMYWYRQDPGQGLRLIYYSQIVNDFQKGDIAEGYSVSREKKESFPLTVTSAQKNPTAFYLCASQGAGTGRSPLHFGNGTRLTVT.

The V and J genes are TRBV27 and TRBJ1-2, with TRBD1 matching 8 bases. Losses at the gene ends were 6 bases for V and 4 bases for J; bases not matched to a gene: 10. Germline V gene lookup returns CDR1 MNHEY and CDR2 SMNVEV (reference sequence). The CDR3 runs to 15 residues. The CDR3 loop is CASRELTGAIYGYTF. The DNA for the CDR3 is TGTGCCAGCAGGGAGCTGACAGGGGCGATCTATGGCTACACCTTC.

There are a few counts of this clone. J is TRBJ2-2 and V is TRBV4-1; 7 positions match TRBD1. The CDR3 is made up of 15 amino acids. Germline trimming cut 1 base from V and 1 base from J; bases unmatched to any gene: 0. Germline-derived CDR1 and CDR2 are MGHRA and YSYEKL. This chain's CDR3 is CASSQGQGNTGELFF. The CDR3 nucleotides read TGCGCCAGCAGCCAAGGACAGGGGAACACCGGGGAGCTGTTTTTT.

The V and J genes are TRBV7-2 and TRBJ2-3; D unresolved. This CDR3 has 12 residues. Trimming stripped 1 base from V and 4 bases from J, with 3 bases between. Per germline, CDR1 SGHTA and CDR2 FQGNSA. This CDR3 reads CASSLGPDTQYF. CDR3 bases: TGTGCCAGCAGCTTAGGTCCAGATACGCAGTATTTT. Complete variable domain (other parts from reference TRBV7-2 and TRBJ2-3): GAGVSQSPSNKVTEKGKDVELRCDPISGHTALYWYRQSLGQGLEFLIYFQGNSAPDKSGLPSDRFSAERTGGSVSTLTIQRTQQEDSAVYLCASSLGPDTQYFGPGTRLTVL.

CDR3 in amino acids: CASSPIAGGLDSYEQYF. CDR3 sequence (DNA): TGTGCCAGCAGCCCCATAGCGGGGGGTTTGGACTCCTACGAGCAGTACTTC. This chain links TRBV7-2 with TRBJ2-7; 10 bases line up with TRBD2. V shed 5 bases and J 0 bases; nucleotides not matched to a gene: 10. Per the germline V gene, CDR1 is SGHTA and CDR2 is FQGNSA. The CDR3 extends over 17 amino acids. Looking up the rest from reference TRBV7-2 and TRBJ2-7 gives the full variable domain: GAGVSQSPSNKVTEKGKDVELRCDPISGHTALYWYRQSLGQGLEFLIYFQGNSAPDKSGLPSDRFSAERTGGSVSTLTIQRTQQEDSAVYLCASSPIAGGLDSYEQYFGPGTRLTVT.

The chain couples TRBV30 to TRBJ2-7; D remains ambiguous. V lost 2 bases, J lost 6 bases, and 8 bases lay in between. The CDR3 spans 11 residues. Germline CDR1 and CDR2: GTSNPN and SVGIG (reference sequence). The CDR3 DNA sequence: TGTGCCTGGAGTTATGGCAGCGAGCAGTACTTC. Encoded protein: CAWSYGSEQYF. Supplemented by reference TRBV30 and TRBJ2-7, the full variable domain reads SQTIHQWPATLVQPVGSPLSLECTVEGTSNPNLYWYRQAAGRGLQLLFYSVGIGQISSEVPQNLSASRPQDRQFILSSKKLLLSDSGFYLCAWSYGSEQYFGPGTRLTVT.

The V gene is TRBV19, the J gene TRBJ2-1; the match to TRBD2 covers 9 bases. Trimming removed 5 bases from V and 1 base from J; junction bases left unmatched: 3. Per germline, CDR1 LNHDA and CDR2 SQIVND (reference sequence). The CDR3 is made up of 15 amino acids. The CDR3 region has the DNA TGTGCCAGTAGTCGCGCGGGAGGGTCCTACAATGAGCAGTTCTTC. It specifies CASSRAGGSYNEQFF.

The V call is TRBV27, the J call TRBJ1-4; D is unclear. The CDR3 extends over 14 amino acids. V was clipped by 3 bases and J by 3 bases, with 8 bases between them. The germline CDR1 and CDR2 sequences are MNHEY and SMNVEV (reference sequence). The CDR3 protein is CASSFSRSNEKLFF. CDR3 coding DNA: TGTGCCAGCAGTTTTAGTAGGTCTAATGAAAAACTGTTTTTT.

V and J are TRBV13 and TRBJ2-6; 9 bases fit TRBD2. The CDR3 extends over 17 amino acids. V was pared by 2 bases and J by 4 bases, with 6 bases of the junction left unmatched. The germline V gene encodes CDR1 PRHDT and CDR2 FYEKMQ (reference sequence). CDR3 nucleotides: TGTGCCAGCAGCTTATATGCGGGAGGGCCGGGGGCCAACGTCCTGACTTTC. This codes for CASSLYAGGPGANVLTF.

V and J are TRBV7-9 and TRBJ1-2; D is ambiguous. This CDR3 is built from 18 residues. CDR1 and CDR2 from the germline V gene are SEHNR and FQNEAQ (reference sequence). V lost 4 bases and J 0 bases, leaving 21 bases between the germline ends. As DNA, the CDR3 is TGTGCCAGCAGCTCAAACCCCCGAGGCGGGCGAGCTAACTATGGCTACACCTTC. It translates to CASSSNPRGGRANYGYTF.

Only one count was recorded for this clone. The V gene is TRBV6-6, the J gene TRBJ2-3, with a possible D match to TRBD2 (5 bases). The germline gives CDR1 MNHNY, CDR2 SVGAGI (reference sequence). Trimming left V 2 bases short and J 5 bases short, with 14 bases between. The CDR3 extends over 15 amino acids. In DNA, the CDR3 is TGTGCCAGCAGTTACCGCCGGGAAGGCGTAGATACGCAGTATTTT. It is translated as CASSYRREGVDTQYF.

The J gene is TRBJ1-2, the V gene TRBV6-5, with 11 bases fitting TRBD1. Germline lookup yields CDR1 MNHEY and CDR2 SVGAGI. The CDR3 totals 15 residues. The ends lost 0 bases at V and 8 bases at J; junction bases unmatched: 5. The CDR3 region is CASSYSVGQGGGYTF. In nucleotides, the CDR3 is TGTGCCAGCAGTTACTCGGTGGGACAGGGGGGCGGCTACACCTTC.

V is TRBV11-2 and J is TRBJ2-7, with D uncertain. CDR1 and CDR2 from the germline V gene are SGHAT and FQNNGV. The CDR3 covers 13 residues. V lost 6 bases and J 0 bases, leaving 9 bases between the germline ends. The CDR3 sequence: CASRSQLSYEQYF. The CDR3 bases are TGTGCCAGCAGAAGTCAACTCTCCTACGAGCAGTACTTC.

The chain joins TRBV30 to TRBJ1-2; D gene unclear. Germline CDR1 and CDR2: GTSNPN and SVGIG (reference sequence). Trimming took off 2 bases at V and 4 bases at J, with 11 bases between the two ends. The CDR3 has 13 residues. In nucleotides, the CDR3 is TGTGCCTGGAGTCGAGACCGGATCTATGGCTACACCTTC. Its translation is CAWSRDRIYGYTF.

The genes are TRBV5-1 and TRBJ2-1; TRBD1 or TRBD2 may be the D gene (5 bases each). CDR3 length: 15 amino acids. V was cut by 0 bases and J by 7 bases, with 14 bases left in between. Germline loops: CDR1 SGHRS, CDR2 YFSETQ. As DNA, the CDR3 is TGCGCCAGCAGCTTGGCCGTACAGGAGGTTAATGAGCAGTTCTTC. Translation gives CASSLAVQEVNEQFF.